A single sample is the source of the 12 T cell receptor beta chains below, sequenced in a study of tumor-infiltrating lymphocytes in primary liver carcinoma. Between about 17 and 34 mg of unsorted bulk tissue served as the source from which RNA and DNA were co-extracted. A primer in the constant region served to generate TCR beta cDNA from 450 to 600 ng of total RNA. What produced the TCR beta libraries was three nested multiplex PCR rounds using slightly modified ARM-PCR. Researchers ran the first two PCR rounds for about 11 cycles each with TRBV1-TRBV30 forward primers and a C-beta reverse primer. TCRdb processed the multiplex PCR reads anew with MiXCR; each CDR3 protein has one entry. The sample has about 130,000 distinct CDR3 sequences, 64% seen once. The sample was liver tumor tissue from sampling region 3. Subset defined: tumor region T3, left-lateral pole. These receptors were obtained from a woman aged 60 to 75 with primary liver carcinoma and hepatitis B virus infection.

Worth noting for this clonotype: Germline is not matched at one junction end, which may reflect a read error. DNA of the CDR3: TGTGCCAGAAGTACGGGGGCAGATACGCAATATTTT. It specifies CARSTGADTQYF. The chain combines TRBV2 with TRBJ2-3, with D possibly being TRBD1 or TRBD2 (6 bases each). The CDR3 totals 12 residues. Looked up from germline, CDR1 is SNHLY and CDR2 is FYNNEI.

This clonotype was picked up one time. This may stem from a read error, because a much larger clone lies one nucleotide away. The chain recombines TRBV28 with TRBJ2-7; 7 bases line up with TRBD1. CDR1 and CDR2 (germline): MDHEN, SYDVKM. This CDR3 is built from 14 residues. In nucleotides, the CDR3 is TGTACCAGCAGTCCAGCCGGGACAGACTACGAGCAGTACTTC. Translating it yields CTSSPAGTDYEQYF. Full variable domain (rest looked up from reference TRBV28 and TRBJ2-7): DVKVTQSSRYLVKRTGEKVFLECVQDMDHENMFWYRQDPGLGLRLIYFSYDVKMKEKGDIPEGYSVSREKKERFSLILESASTNQTSMYLCTSSPAGTDYEQYFGPGTRLTVT.

This chain uses TRBV12-3 or TRBV12-4 with TRBJ1-2, with D possibly TRBD1 on 6 matching bases. V lost 6 bases and J 8 bases, leaving 31 bases between the germline ends. The CDR3 covers 18 residues. CDR3 nucleotides: TGTGCCAGCAGCGTAAGGGGGGGGCGCCCCACAACTAACGTGGGCTACACCTTC. Translation: CASSVRGGRPTTNVGYTF.

As concerns this clonotype: A single base separates this from a much larger clone, so it may be a read error. The CDR3 protein is CASSPTGIGLTGELFF. The CDR3 region has the DNA TGTGCCAGCAGTCCCACCGGGATAGGCCTAACCGGGGAGCTGTTTTTT. The V gene is TRBV12-3 or TRBV12-4, the J gene TRBJ2-2, with D possibly matching TRBD2 (5 bases). The CDR3 extends over 16 amino acids. Trimming left V 5 bases short and J 5 bases short, with 18 bases between.

There are many counts of this clonotype. The chain uses TRBV4-2 and TRBJ2-1, with D possibly being TRBD2 (5 bases). Trimming took 0 bases from V and 3 from J, leaving 12 bases between them. CDR3 length equals 16 residues. CDR1 and CDR2 from the germline V gene are LGHNA and YNFKEQ. CDR3 residues: CASSQEGAVGYNEQFF. The CDR3 region has the DNA TGTGCCAGCAGCCAAGAGGGAGCGGTGGGCTACAATGAGCAGTTCTTC.

A note on this clonotype: The junction shows a germline mismatch at one end, possibly a read error. V usage is TRBV11-3 and J usage is TRBJ1-1; possible D gene TRBD1, 5 bases. The germline V gene has CDR1 SGHNT and CDR2 YENEEA. The CDR3 consists of 15 residues. CDR3 amino acids: CVISLGALRYTKAFF. Written as DNA, the CDR3 is TGTGTCATCAGCTTAGGGGCTCTTCGGTACACTAAAGCTTTCTTT.

This clonotype appeared a single time. A much larger clone lies a single base off, so this may be a read error. The rearrangement links TRBV12-3 or TRBV12-4 to TRBJ1-5; D perhaps matches TRBD1 (5 bases). The CDR3 has 14 amino acids. The CDR3 spells CAGSWGRANQPQHF. The CDR3 nucleotides read TGTGCCGGCAGTTGGGGACGGGCTAATCAGCCCCAGCATTTT.

Concerning this clonotype itself: A much bigger clone sits one base away, suggesting this may be a read error. The rearrangement links TRBV10-3 to TRBJ1-3; D remains unclear. The CDR3 is 12 residues long. In germline, CDR1 is ENHRY, CDR2 SYGVKD. CDR3 nucleotide sequence: TGTGCCATCCAAGACCCTGGAAGCACCATATATTTT. It is translated as CAIQDPGSTIYF.

As concerns this clonotype: Without the conserved terminal phenylalanine or tryptophan, this CDR3 likely stems from a read error. Because the CDR3's place on the DNA is in doubt, the DNA is left out and the CDR3 is given as listed by TCRdb. The chain couples TRBV11-2 to TRBJ1-1; no DNA check was done on the table's D call, TRBD1. The CDR3 adds up to 16 amino acids, both ends counted. The germline CDR1 and CDR2 sequences are SGHAT and FQNNGV. CDR3 protein: CASSSLTGDWNTEAST.

With respect to this clonotype: The junction differs from germline at one of its ends, possibly a read error. V and J are TRBV10-3 and TRBJ2-3, with 9 bases fitting TRBD2. The CDR3 consists of 15 residues. CDR1 ENHRY and CDR2 SYGVKD come from the germline V gene. CDR3 residues: CVIKPGLAHTDTQYF. The CDR3 nucleotides read TGTGTCATCAAGCCGGGACTAGCCCACACAGATACGCAGTATTTT.

A remark on this clonotype: A read error may account for a junction end that differs from germline. V usage is TRBV4-1 and J usage is TRBJ2-3; perhaps TRBD2 as D (6 bases). This CDR3 comprises 18 residues. CDR1 is MGHRA, CDR2 YSYEKL, per germline. This chain's CDR3 is CAISHPPLLARSTDTQYF. Here the CDR3 DNA reads TGTGCCATCAGCCACCCACCGCTGCTAGCGAGAAGCACAGATACGCAGTATTTT.

The chain couples TRBV29-1 to TRBJ1-3; D is undetermined. This CDR3 spans 14 amino acids. The germline V gene encodes CDR1 SQVTM and CDR2 ANQGSEA. The chain's CDR3 is CSVSQDLSGNTIYF. DNA for the CDR3: TGCAGTGTGTCCCAGGACCTCTCTGGAAACACCATATATTTT.